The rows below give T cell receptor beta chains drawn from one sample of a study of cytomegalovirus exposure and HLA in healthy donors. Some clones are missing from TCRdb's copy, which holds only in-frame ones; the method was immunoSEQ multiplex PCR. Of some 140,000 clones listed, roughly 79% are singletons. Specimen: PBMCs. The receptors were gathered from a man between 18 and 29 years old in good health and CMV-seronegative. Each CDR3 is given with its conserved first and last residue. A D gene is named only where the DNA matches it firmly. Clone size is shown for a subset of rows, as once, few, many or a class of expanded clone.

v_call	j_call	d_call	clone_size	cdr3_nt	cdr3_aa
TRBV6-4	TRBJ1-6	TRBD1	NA	TGTGCCAGCAGCGAGACAGGGGATAAGAATTCACCCCTCCACTTT	CASSETGDKNSPLHF
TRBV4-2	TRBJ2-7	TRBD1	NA	TGTGCCAGCAGCCAGGACCGGGACAGTCCCTCCTACGAGCAGTACTTC	CASSQDRDSPSYEQYF
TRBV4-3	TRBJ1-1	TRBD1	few	TGCGCCAGCAGCCAAGGGGACAGTCGCACTGAAGCTTTCTTT	CASSQGDSRTEAFF
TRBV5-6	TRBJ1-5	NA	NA	TGTGCCAGCAGCTGGGGGGGTTTAGATCAGCCCCAGCATTTT	CASSWGGLDQPQHF
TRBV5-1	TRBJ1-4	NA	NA	TGCGCCAGCAGCTTGGCGTCAGGGTTGTTTGAAAAACTGTTTTTT	CASSLASGLFEKLFF
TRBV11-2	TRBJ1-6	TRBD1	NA	TGTGCCAGCAGCTTAGGGATCAGGGGGCGCTTGGCCCTCCACTTT	CASSLGIRGRLALHF
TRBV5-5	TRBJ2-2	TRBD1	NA	TGTGCCAGCAGCTTCCGGGACAGGGGGCTAGCGGAGCTGTTTTTT	CASSFRDRGLAELFF
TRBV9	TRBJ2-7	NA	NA	TGTGCCAGCAGCGTATCGTCGGCTAGCTCCTACGAGCAGTACTTC	CASSVSSASSYEQYF
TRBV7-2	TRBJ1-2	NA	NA	TGTGCCAGCAGCTTAGCGCGGGATGGCTACACCTTC	CASSLARDGYTF
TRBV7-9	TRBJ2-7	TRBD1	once	TGTGCCAGCAGCTCTCCTAGGACAGGTAGCTCCTACGAGCAGTACTTC	CASSSPRTGSSYEQYF
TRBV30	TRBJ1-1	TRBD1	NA	TGTGCCTGGAGTGATTCGGACAGGGTGAGCACTGAAGCTTTCTTT	CAWSDSDRVSTEAFF
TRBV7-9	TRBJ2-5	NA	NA	TGTTCCAGCAGCCAACCTGCTCTGGACAGAGAGACCCAGTACTTC	CSSSQPALDRETQYF
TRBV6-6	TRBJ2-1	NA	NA	TGTGCCAGCAGAGACAGCAGTAGCTCCTACAATGAGCAGTTCTTC	CASRDSSSSYNEQFF
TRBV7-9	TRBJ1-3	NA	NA	TGTGCCAGCAGCTTAGGGGGGTATGGGACACAAGGAAACACCATATATTTT	CASSLGGYGTQGNTIYF
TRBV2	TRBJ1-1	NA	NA	TGTGGGGACACCATGAACACTGAAGCTTTCTTT	CGDTMNTEAFF
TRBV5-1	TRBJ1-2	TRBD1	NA	TGCGCCAGCAGCGAAGGGACAGGGCCTACTCCTAACTATGGCTACACCTTC	CASSEGTGPTPNYGYTF
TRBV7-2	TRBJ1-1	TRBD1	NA	TGTGCCAGCAGGTGGACAGGGGGCACTGAAGCTTTCTTT	CASRWTGGTEAFF
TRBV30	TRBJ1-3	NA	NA	TGTGCCTGGAGTGTCTTGACAGGAGGAAACACCATATATTTT	CAWSVLTGGNTIYF
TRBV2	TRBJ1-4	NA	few	TGTGCCAGCAGGCAAGACAGTGCGGCTAATGAAAAACTGTTTTTT	CASRQDSAANEKLFF
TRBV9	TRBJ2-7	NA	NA	TGTGCCAGCAGCCCGGGAGGGACAGGGACTCCCTACGAGCAGTACTTC	CASSPGGTGTPYEQYF
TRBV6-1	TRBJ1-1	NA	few	TGTGCCAGCAGTGAAGAGAACAGAATAAACACTGAAGCTTTCTTT	CASSEENRINTEAFF
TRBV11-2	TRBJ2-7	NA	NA	TGTGCCAGCAGCTTGGGATGGGGAGCAGGACTTGAGCAGTACTTC	CASSLGWGAGLEQYF
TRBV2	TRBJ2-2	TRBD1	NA	TGTGCCAGCAGCGGGGACAGGGACACCGGGGAGCTGTTTTTT	CASSGDRDTGELFF
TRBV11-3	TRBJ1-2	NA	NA	TGTGCCAGCAGCTTTAACCCCCTAGTTCGCTATGGCTACACCTTC	CASSFNPLVRYGYTF
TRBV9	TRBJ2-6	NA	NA	TGTGCCAGCAGCGGTCTTAGACTCTCTGGGGCCAACGTCCTGACTTTC	CASSGLRLSGANVLTF
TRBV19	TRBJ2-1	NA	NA	TGTGCCAGTAGTATAGGCCCCCGGCTGCAACCCGACGGGGGAGAGCAGTTCTTC	CASSIGPRLQPDGGEQFF
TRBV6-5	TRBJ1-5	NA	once	TGTGCCAGCAGTCCGCTACAGGGTCAGCCCCAGCATTTT	CASSPLQGQPQHF
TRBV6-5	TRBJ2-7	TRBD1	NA	TGTGCCAGCAGTTACTCTGGACAGGCCGTCTACGAGCAGTACTTC	CASSYSGQAVYEQYF
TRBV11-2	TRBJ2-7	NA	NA	TGTGCCAGCAGCTGGGGACCCGGGACAAACTACGAGCAGTACTTC	CASSWGPGTNYEQYF
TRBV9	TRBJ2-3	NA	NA	TGTGCCAGCAGCGGCGGCTTTAGCACAGATACGCAGTATTTT	CASSGGFSTDTQYF
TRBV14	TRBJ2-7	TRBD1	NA	TGTGCCAGCAGCCCCCGGGACAGGGGGCTCTACGAGCAGTACTTC	CASSPRDRGLYEQYF
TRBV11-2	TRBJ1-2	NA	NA	TGTGCCAGCAGCTTAGGGAGGGAGTCTCGGGGCTACACCTTC	CASSLGRESRGYTF